This entry concerns a single T cell receptor beta chain. The CDR3 is 11 amino acids. The V gene lost 6 bases and the J gene lost 5 bases, with 7 bases spanning the gap. In germline, CDR1 is MNHEY, CDR2 SVGAGI. This sample was taken from a study of Tregs in tolerant kidney transplant recipients. The protocol was immunoSEQ multiplex PCR, while the TCRdb copy is restricted to in-frame clones and leaves out a portion. The data show tens of thousands of clones, with about 90% seen just once and around 0.67% held by the top ten. The source material was Tregs from blood. This chain links TRBV6-5 with TRBJ2-5, with unresolved D. The source is a human donor in good health. The CDR3 region has the DNA TGTGCCAGCAGATACCTGGAGACCCAGTACTTC. It encodes CASRYLETQYF.